A single TCR beta chain is shown here with its context. The sample belongs to a study of T cell responses to AZD1222 COVID-19 vaccine. After removal of 2 bases from V and 4 bases from J, the junction contained 6 bases not matched to a gene. The CDR3 runs 15 residues. Germline CDR1 reads SGHNT; CDR2 reads YYREEE (reference sequence). Sequenced by immunoSEQ multiplex PCR; TCRdb stores in-frame clones only, minus some. The sample holds under 300,000 clones, 90% to 95% seen once. The clonotype comes from an adult in good health. The starting material was peripheral blood, obtained on day 0 of AZD1222 vaccination. The rearrangement links TRBV5-4 to TRBJ2-5; 9 nucleotides match TRBD2. The CDR3 loop reads CASSFTAGGRETQYF. CDR3 DNA sequence: TGTGCCAGCAGCTTTACGGCGGGGGGGCGAGAGACCCAGTACTTC.